This entry concerns a single TCR beta chain. What it binds is not known. The data were obtained in a study of OX40 agonist ivuxolimab in advanced cancers. Overall study: It was ivuxolimab, an agonistic anti-OX40 (CD134) antibody, that patients were treated with. Broader study findings: CD8+ T cells (on average) carried more expanded clones than CD4+ T cells.

CDR3 length: 16 residues. Germline loops: CDR1 WNHNN, CDR2 SYGVQD (reference sequence). Trimming shortened V by 0 bases and J by 0 bases, and 10 bases separated the two germline ends. TCRdb keeps only in-frame clones here, not all; method: immunoSEQ multiplex PCR. The profile shows 25,000 to 35,000 clones, more than 85% of them singletons. The receptor was isolated from an adult with an advanced solid tumor such as melanoma, head and neck, liver or kidney cancer. V is TRBV10-1 and J is TRBJ2-3, with D unclear. The specimen comprised CD4+ or CD8+ T cells sorted from blood, sampled in a trial of the OX40 agonist ivuxolimab. The chain's CDR3 is CASSESAAPSTDTQYF. The CDR3 DNA sequence: TGCGCCAGCAGTGAGTCGGCAGCTCCTAGCACAGATACGCAGTATTTT.